Detailed here is one T cell receptor beta chain. Its antigen remains unidentified. This sample is drawn from a study of shared clonotypes between healthy human individuals. The wider study: Each donor had three CD4 naive, three CD4 memory, two CD8 naive and one CD8 memory plate.

Study-level findings and limits: The study generally estimated greater richness for naive than memory subsets.

Repertoires were generated with immunoSEQ multiplex PCR, while TCRdb's copy carries only in-frame clones and drops some. The sample includes some 2,100,000 clones, 90% to 97% of them seen just once. Sequencing used naive CD4+ T cells sorted from blood. The sample's subset: CD45RA+ positively selected. This TCR derives from a man in his late teens or twenties in good health.

The CDR3 region has the DNA TGCGCCAGCAGCTTGGCCCTCAGGGGTGGGGAAATGTCCTACGAGCAGTACTTC. It codes for CASSLALRGGEMSYEQYF. This chain links TRBV5-1 with TRBJ2-7, with D tentatively TRBD1 (6 bases). The V gene lost 0 bases and the J gene lost 1 base, with 20 bases spanning the gap. CDR1 is SGHRS, CDR2 YFSETQ, per germline. CDR3 length: 18 amino acids.